These 26 T cell receptor beta chains share one sample of origin, sequenced in a study of a mutant IDH1 vaccine in newly diagnosed glioma. Indicated time point: baseline, week 1 (first vaccination visit). Treatment of the sample: pre-vaccination baseline after standard-of-care therapy. Sequencing was performed with immunoSEQ multiplex PCR; in TCRdb, only in-frame clones are kept and a portion is missing. The table shows 90,000 to 95,000 clones, with around 82% occurring only once. This specimen was PBMCs, taken from a glioma patient treated with radiotherapy, temozolomide or both. All receptors derive from a woman in her fifties or sixties with glioma.

J is TRBJ2-5 and V is TRBV4-3, with 7 bases lining up with TRBD2. Unmatched junction bases numbered 5, after V lost 1 base and J lost 3 bases. Germline V CDR1 and CDR2: LGHNA, YSLEER. CDR3 length equals 15 residues. CDR3 bases: TGCGCCAGCAGCCAAGTCTGGGGGAGGGAAGAGACCCAGTACTTC. Translating it yields CASSQVWGREETQYF.

A few counts support this clone. V and J are TRBV30 and TRBJ1-1; 8 positions agree with TRBD1. The length of the CDR3 is 14 residues. Germline CDR1 reads GTSNPN; CDR2 reads SVGIG (reference sequence). V was clipped by 0 bases and J by 6 bases; unmatched bases: 6. The CDR3 DNA is TGTGCCTGGAGTGTACCAGGGGGCGCCTCTGAAGCTTTCTTT. Translation gives CAWSVPGGASEAFF.

The gene calls are TRBV5-1 and TRBJ1-6; D is ambiguous. CDR1 is SGHRS and CDR2 is YFSETQ in the germline V gene. This CDR3 region has 15 residues. The V end lost 4 bases, the J end lost 7 bases, and 15 bases lay between the germline ends. The CDR3 sequence: CASSLDGDPNSPLHF. CDR3 coding DNA: TGCGCCAGCAGCCTGGACGGCGATCCGAATTCACCCCTCCACTTT.

CDR3 sequence (DNA): TGTGCCAGCAGCGGAACAGTGGAGACCCAGTACTTC. As protein: CASSGTVETQYF. This rearrangement joins TRBV9 to TRBJ2-5; no definite D call. The CDR3 runs 12 residues. Germline lookup yields CDR1 SGDLS and CDR2 YYNGEE. V lost 3 bases to trimming and J lost 5 bases, with 8 bases between them.

The chain has TRBV30 and TRBJ2-5; 14 bases map to TRBD2. CDR1 is GTSNPN, CDR2 SVGIG, per germline (reference sequence). The CDR3 has 13 residues. Germline trimming cut 7 bases from V and 3 bases from J; bases unmatched to any gene: 1. The CDR3 sequence: CASTSGGEETQYF. The CDR3 DNA is TGTGCCTCGACTAGCGGGGGGGAAGAGACCCAGTACTTC.

The V call is TRBV5-1, the J call TRBJ1-2; TRBD1 matches at 7 bases. Germline-derived CDR1 and CDR2 are SGHRS and YFSETQ. CDR3 length: 13 amino acids. The V gene end was trimmed by 6 bases and the J gene end by 2 bases; junction bases not matched to a gene: 4. The CDR3 sequence is CASTEQGNYGYTF. Here the CDR3 DNA reads TGCGCCAGCACCGAACAGGGGAACTATGGCTACACCTTC.

The chain is built from TRBV4-1 and TRBJ1-2; the D gene is possibly TRBD1 (5 bases). Germline assignment: CDR1 MGHRA and CDR2 YSYEKL. This CDR3 is built from 17 residues. V was pared by 3 bases and J by 0 bases, with 17 bases between. CDR3 bases: TGCGCCAGCAGCCAGCTTGGGGGTCTACTAGCTAACTATGGCTACACCTTC. Amino acid sequence: CASSQLGGLLANYGYTF.

This clone was picked up one time. The chain joins TRBV5-8 to TRBJ1-2; D is unclear. CDR1 and CDR2 (germline): SGHTS, YDEGEE. V shed 3 bases and J shed 3 bases, with 3 bases lying between them. The CDR3 is 11 amino acids. CDR3 region: CASSSDYGYTF. The CDR3 bases are TGTGCCAGCAGCTCCGACTATGGCTACACCTTC. Looking up the rest from reference TRBV5-8 and TRBJ1-2 gives the full variable domain: EAGVTQSPTHLIKTRGQQATLRCSPISGHTSVYWYQQALGLGLQFLLWYDEGEERNRGNFPPRFSGRQFPNYSSELNVNALELEDSALYLCASSSDYGYTFGSGTRLTVV.

V gene TRBV5-4 combines with J gene TRBJ1-6, with D possibly being TRBD1 (5 bases). This CDR3 is 18 amino acids long. Looked up from germline, CDR1 is SGHNT and CDR2 is YYREEE (reference sequence). The V and J ends lost 0 bases and 7 bases respectively, with 20 bases between them. The CDR3 DNA sequence: TGTGCCAGCAGCTTGGGGGGGGGTCGAGCAGCCGCGAATTCACCCCTCCACTTT. Its translation: CASSLGGGRAAANSPLHF.

The chain recombines TRBV6-5 with TRBJ1-4; TRBD1 matches at 10 bases. Germline CDR1 MNHEY, CDR2 SVGAGI. The trim removed 5 bases at V and 7 bases at J, leaving 7 bases unmatched. This CDR3 has 15 amino acids. CDR3 region: CASSPDRGRGEKLFF. CDR3 nucleotide sequence: TGTGCCAGCAGTCCTGACAGGGGGCGCGGTGAAAAACTGTTTTTT.

There are a few counts of this clone. The chain employs TRBV14 and TRBJ1-2, with D unclear. The ends were cut back, 1 base at V and 6 bases at J, with 6 bases in the middle. CDR3 length: 12 amino acids. The germline CDR1 and CDR2 sequences are SGHDN and FVKESK. The DNA of the CDR3 is TGTGCCAGCAGCCAAGGTTTGAATGGCTACACCTTC. Translating it yields CASSQGLNGYTF.

The chain is built from TRBV4-1 and TRBJ2-7; 7 bases fit TRBD1. The junction had 6 bases not matched to a gene; V was cut back by 5 bases and J by 2 bases. The germline CDR1 and CDR2 sequences are MGHRA and YSYEKL. The CDR3 contains 14 residues. The CDR3 DNA is TGCGCCAGCAGCTCCGGTGGACAGGCCTACGAGCAGTACTTC. Translating gives CASSSGGQAYEQYF.

The chain employs TRBV28 and TRBJ1-3, with TRBD1 matching 7 bases. The CDR3 totals 14 residues. The germline gives CDR1 MDHEN, CDR2 SYDVKM. V lost 3 bases, J lost 4 bases, and 3 bases stayed unmatched. The DNA for the CDR3 is TGTGCCAGCAGTTTCCAGGGGGGAGGAAACACCATATATTTT. This translates into CASSFQGGGNTIYF. Together with reference TRBV28 and TRBJ1-3, the CDR3 gives the full variable domain: DVKVTQSSRYLVKRTGEKVFLECVQDMDHENMFWYRQDPGLGLRLIYFSYDVKMKEKGDIPEGYSVSREKKERFSLILESASTNQTSMYLCASSFQGGGNTIYFGEGSWLTVV.

The chain uses TRBV6-5 and TRBJ1-3, with D possibly matching TRBD1 (6 bases). The CDR3 consists of 16 residues. Trimming shortened V by 4 bases and J by 0 bases, and 13 bases separated the two germline ends. CDR1 and CDR2 (germline): MNHEY, SVGAGI. Here the CDR3 DNA reads TGTGCCAGCAGTTTTGGACAGCCTCTCTCTGGAAACACCATATATTTT. The encoded protein is CASSFGQPLSGNTIYF.

This clone was detected only once. This chain joins TRBV5-1 and TRBJ1-3; D possibly corresponds to TRBD1 (5 bases). This CDR3 comprises 13 residues. V lost 6 bases and J lost 0, with 7 bases in between. CDR1 is SGHRS, CDR2 YFSETQ, per germline. CDR3 nucleotides: TGCGCCAGCACTGACAGCTCTGGAAACACCATATATTTT. Translating gives CASTDSSGNTIYF.

The rearrangement joins TRBV19 to TRBJ1-2; TRBD1 might be the D (6 bases). In germline, CDR1 is LNHDA, CDR2 SQIVND (reference sequence). The CDR3 has 14 amino acids. V was cut by 3 bases and J by 3 bases, with 11 bases left in between. Written as DNA, the CDR3 is TGTGCCAGTAGTATTAGTCCAGGGGACTATGGCTACACCTTC. Its translation is CASSISPGDYGYTF. Full variable domain (remainder filled in from reference TRBV19 and TRBJ1-2): DGGITQSPKYLFRKEGQNVTLSCEQNLNHDAMYWYRQDPGQGLRLIYYSQIVNDFQKGDIAEGYSVSREKKESFPLTVTSAQKNPTAFYLCASSISPGDYGYTFGSGTRLTVV.

The genes are TRBV4-3 and TRBJ2-2; TRBD2 might be the D (5 bases). CDR1 LGHNA and CDR2 YSLEER come from the germline V gene. Trimming removed 1 base from V and 4 bases from J, with 7 bases in between. This CDR3 contains 14 residues. CDR3 amino acids: CASSQGEGTGELFF. As DNA, the CDR3 is TGCGCCAGCAGCCAAGGAGAGGGCACCGGGGAGCTGTTTTTT.

The V and J genes are TRBV6-1 and TRBJ1-2; 9 bases align to TRBD1. Germline CDR1 MNHNS, CDR2 SASEGT. The CDR3 sequence is 15 residues long. The J segment lost 8 bases and the V segment lost 0 bases, leaving 7 bases of the junction unmatched. The CDR3 DNA reads as TGTGCCAGCAGTGAAGCAGGGGACAGGGTAGGGGGCTACACCTTC. Encoded protein: CASSEAGDRVGGYTF.

This rearrangement joins TRBV6-5 to TRBJ2-2; 8 bases agree with TRBD1. V lost 2 bases, J lost 0 bases, and 2 bases stayed unmatched. Germline lookup yields CDR1 MNHEY and CDR2 SVGAGI. The CDR3 sequence is 16 residues long. CDR3 residues: CASSYGQGTNTGELFF. In nucleotides, the CDR3 is TGTGCCAGCAGTTACGGACAGGGAACGAACACCGGGGAGCTGTTTTTT.

The chain has TRBV5-8 and TRBJ1-2; weak D call: TRBD1 (6 bases). The CDR3 contains 13 residues. The germline gives CDR1 SGHTS, CDR2 YDEGEE. V shed 0 bases and J shed 8 bases, with 11 bases lying between them. CDR3 sequence reads: CASSLVVGGGYTF. DNA for the CDR3: TGTGCCAGCAGCTTGGTTGTCGGGGGCGGCTACACCTTC.

The J gene is TRBJ1-1, the V gene TRBV4-1; 7 nucleotides match TRBD1. Germline V gene data show CDR1 as MGHRA and CDR2 as YSYEKL. The CDR3 length is 17 residues. Germline trimming cut 3 bases from V and 1 base from J; bases unmatched to any gene: 11. CDR3 DNA sequence: TGCGCCAGCAGCCACCAGGGGGAGACAGTGGGGAACACTGAAGCTTTCTTT. This codes for CASSHQGETVGNTEAFF.

In its sample, this clone was seen a few times. The chain carries TRBV28 and TRBJ1-2, with 8 positions matching TRBD1. This CDR3 has 14 amino acids. V shed 5 bases, J shed 6 bases, and the junction held 8 bases outside the gene matches. Germline lookup yields CDR1 MDHEN and CDR2 SYDVKM. CDR3 coding DNA: TGTGCCAGCAGTGTCCTGACAGGGGCTCATGGCTACACCTTC. Translated, it gives CASSVLTGAHGYTF.

The chain couples TRBV29-1 to TRBJ2-6; D may be TRBD2 (6 bases). V shed 2 bases and J shed 0 bases, with 11 bases lying between them. The CDR3 contains 16 residues. CDR1 is SQVTM, CDR2 ANQGSEA, per germline. The DNA of the CDR3 is TGCAGCGTTGAATTCGGAGGGTCCTCTGGGGCCAACGTCCTGACTTTC. It translates to CSVEFGGSSGANVLTF.

This chain links TRBV4-2 with TRBJ1-1; 9 bases match TRBD1. Germline CDR1 reads LGHNA; CDR2 reads YNFKEQ. V shed 1 base and J 6 bases; nucleotides not matched to a gene: 6. This CDR3 contains 15 residues. CDR3 region: CASSQAGTGSSEAFF. Written as DNA, the CDR3 is TGTGCCAGCAGCCAAGCCGGGACAGGGAGCTCTGAAGCTTTCTTT.

The chain joins TRBV7-9 to TRBJ2-2; either TRBD1 or TRBD2 may fit D (5 bases each). Germline V gene lookup returns CDR1 SEHNR and CDR2 FQNEAQ (reference sequence). The CDR3 has 16 amino acids. V gave up 0 bases and J gave up 7 bases, with 15 bases separating them. The CDR3, as DNA: TGTGCCAGCAGCTTAGCTGGGACGGCCCGTCGCGGGGAGCTGTTTTTT. Its protein is CASSLAGTARRGELFF.

The chain recombines TRBV6-6 with TRBJ1-2; TRBD1 agrees at 10 bases. The CDR3 is 15 amino acids. V shed 6 bases, J shed 2 bases, and the junction held 6 bases outside the gene matches. CDR1 and CDR2 from the germline V gene are MNHNY and SVGAGI (reference sequence). CDR3 DNA sequence: TGTGCCAGCAGCCCTCAGACAGGGGGCAACTATGGCTACACCTTC. Amino acid sequence: CASSPQTGGNYGYTF.